This TCR beta chain was obtained from a study of blood T cell repertoires in COVID-19. Germline CDR1 and CDR2: GTSNPN and SVGIG (reference sequence). Trimming stripped 1 base from V and 10 bases from J, with 11 bases between. This CDR3 comprises 13 residues. Sequenced by immunoSEQ multiplex PCR; TCRdb stores in-frame clones only, minus some. The data hold approximately 380,000 clones, with more than 75% observed a single time. The TCR comes from a woman younger than 35 who had recovered from COVID-19. The chain uses TRBV30 and TRBJ1-6, with D tentatively TRBD1 (6 bases). The sequenced sample consisted of PBMCs or T cells enriched from blood (not recorded which). This CDR3 is CAWSERGNSPLHF. CDR3 nucleotide sequence: TGTGCCTGGAGTGAGAGGGGGAACTCACCCCTCCACTTT.